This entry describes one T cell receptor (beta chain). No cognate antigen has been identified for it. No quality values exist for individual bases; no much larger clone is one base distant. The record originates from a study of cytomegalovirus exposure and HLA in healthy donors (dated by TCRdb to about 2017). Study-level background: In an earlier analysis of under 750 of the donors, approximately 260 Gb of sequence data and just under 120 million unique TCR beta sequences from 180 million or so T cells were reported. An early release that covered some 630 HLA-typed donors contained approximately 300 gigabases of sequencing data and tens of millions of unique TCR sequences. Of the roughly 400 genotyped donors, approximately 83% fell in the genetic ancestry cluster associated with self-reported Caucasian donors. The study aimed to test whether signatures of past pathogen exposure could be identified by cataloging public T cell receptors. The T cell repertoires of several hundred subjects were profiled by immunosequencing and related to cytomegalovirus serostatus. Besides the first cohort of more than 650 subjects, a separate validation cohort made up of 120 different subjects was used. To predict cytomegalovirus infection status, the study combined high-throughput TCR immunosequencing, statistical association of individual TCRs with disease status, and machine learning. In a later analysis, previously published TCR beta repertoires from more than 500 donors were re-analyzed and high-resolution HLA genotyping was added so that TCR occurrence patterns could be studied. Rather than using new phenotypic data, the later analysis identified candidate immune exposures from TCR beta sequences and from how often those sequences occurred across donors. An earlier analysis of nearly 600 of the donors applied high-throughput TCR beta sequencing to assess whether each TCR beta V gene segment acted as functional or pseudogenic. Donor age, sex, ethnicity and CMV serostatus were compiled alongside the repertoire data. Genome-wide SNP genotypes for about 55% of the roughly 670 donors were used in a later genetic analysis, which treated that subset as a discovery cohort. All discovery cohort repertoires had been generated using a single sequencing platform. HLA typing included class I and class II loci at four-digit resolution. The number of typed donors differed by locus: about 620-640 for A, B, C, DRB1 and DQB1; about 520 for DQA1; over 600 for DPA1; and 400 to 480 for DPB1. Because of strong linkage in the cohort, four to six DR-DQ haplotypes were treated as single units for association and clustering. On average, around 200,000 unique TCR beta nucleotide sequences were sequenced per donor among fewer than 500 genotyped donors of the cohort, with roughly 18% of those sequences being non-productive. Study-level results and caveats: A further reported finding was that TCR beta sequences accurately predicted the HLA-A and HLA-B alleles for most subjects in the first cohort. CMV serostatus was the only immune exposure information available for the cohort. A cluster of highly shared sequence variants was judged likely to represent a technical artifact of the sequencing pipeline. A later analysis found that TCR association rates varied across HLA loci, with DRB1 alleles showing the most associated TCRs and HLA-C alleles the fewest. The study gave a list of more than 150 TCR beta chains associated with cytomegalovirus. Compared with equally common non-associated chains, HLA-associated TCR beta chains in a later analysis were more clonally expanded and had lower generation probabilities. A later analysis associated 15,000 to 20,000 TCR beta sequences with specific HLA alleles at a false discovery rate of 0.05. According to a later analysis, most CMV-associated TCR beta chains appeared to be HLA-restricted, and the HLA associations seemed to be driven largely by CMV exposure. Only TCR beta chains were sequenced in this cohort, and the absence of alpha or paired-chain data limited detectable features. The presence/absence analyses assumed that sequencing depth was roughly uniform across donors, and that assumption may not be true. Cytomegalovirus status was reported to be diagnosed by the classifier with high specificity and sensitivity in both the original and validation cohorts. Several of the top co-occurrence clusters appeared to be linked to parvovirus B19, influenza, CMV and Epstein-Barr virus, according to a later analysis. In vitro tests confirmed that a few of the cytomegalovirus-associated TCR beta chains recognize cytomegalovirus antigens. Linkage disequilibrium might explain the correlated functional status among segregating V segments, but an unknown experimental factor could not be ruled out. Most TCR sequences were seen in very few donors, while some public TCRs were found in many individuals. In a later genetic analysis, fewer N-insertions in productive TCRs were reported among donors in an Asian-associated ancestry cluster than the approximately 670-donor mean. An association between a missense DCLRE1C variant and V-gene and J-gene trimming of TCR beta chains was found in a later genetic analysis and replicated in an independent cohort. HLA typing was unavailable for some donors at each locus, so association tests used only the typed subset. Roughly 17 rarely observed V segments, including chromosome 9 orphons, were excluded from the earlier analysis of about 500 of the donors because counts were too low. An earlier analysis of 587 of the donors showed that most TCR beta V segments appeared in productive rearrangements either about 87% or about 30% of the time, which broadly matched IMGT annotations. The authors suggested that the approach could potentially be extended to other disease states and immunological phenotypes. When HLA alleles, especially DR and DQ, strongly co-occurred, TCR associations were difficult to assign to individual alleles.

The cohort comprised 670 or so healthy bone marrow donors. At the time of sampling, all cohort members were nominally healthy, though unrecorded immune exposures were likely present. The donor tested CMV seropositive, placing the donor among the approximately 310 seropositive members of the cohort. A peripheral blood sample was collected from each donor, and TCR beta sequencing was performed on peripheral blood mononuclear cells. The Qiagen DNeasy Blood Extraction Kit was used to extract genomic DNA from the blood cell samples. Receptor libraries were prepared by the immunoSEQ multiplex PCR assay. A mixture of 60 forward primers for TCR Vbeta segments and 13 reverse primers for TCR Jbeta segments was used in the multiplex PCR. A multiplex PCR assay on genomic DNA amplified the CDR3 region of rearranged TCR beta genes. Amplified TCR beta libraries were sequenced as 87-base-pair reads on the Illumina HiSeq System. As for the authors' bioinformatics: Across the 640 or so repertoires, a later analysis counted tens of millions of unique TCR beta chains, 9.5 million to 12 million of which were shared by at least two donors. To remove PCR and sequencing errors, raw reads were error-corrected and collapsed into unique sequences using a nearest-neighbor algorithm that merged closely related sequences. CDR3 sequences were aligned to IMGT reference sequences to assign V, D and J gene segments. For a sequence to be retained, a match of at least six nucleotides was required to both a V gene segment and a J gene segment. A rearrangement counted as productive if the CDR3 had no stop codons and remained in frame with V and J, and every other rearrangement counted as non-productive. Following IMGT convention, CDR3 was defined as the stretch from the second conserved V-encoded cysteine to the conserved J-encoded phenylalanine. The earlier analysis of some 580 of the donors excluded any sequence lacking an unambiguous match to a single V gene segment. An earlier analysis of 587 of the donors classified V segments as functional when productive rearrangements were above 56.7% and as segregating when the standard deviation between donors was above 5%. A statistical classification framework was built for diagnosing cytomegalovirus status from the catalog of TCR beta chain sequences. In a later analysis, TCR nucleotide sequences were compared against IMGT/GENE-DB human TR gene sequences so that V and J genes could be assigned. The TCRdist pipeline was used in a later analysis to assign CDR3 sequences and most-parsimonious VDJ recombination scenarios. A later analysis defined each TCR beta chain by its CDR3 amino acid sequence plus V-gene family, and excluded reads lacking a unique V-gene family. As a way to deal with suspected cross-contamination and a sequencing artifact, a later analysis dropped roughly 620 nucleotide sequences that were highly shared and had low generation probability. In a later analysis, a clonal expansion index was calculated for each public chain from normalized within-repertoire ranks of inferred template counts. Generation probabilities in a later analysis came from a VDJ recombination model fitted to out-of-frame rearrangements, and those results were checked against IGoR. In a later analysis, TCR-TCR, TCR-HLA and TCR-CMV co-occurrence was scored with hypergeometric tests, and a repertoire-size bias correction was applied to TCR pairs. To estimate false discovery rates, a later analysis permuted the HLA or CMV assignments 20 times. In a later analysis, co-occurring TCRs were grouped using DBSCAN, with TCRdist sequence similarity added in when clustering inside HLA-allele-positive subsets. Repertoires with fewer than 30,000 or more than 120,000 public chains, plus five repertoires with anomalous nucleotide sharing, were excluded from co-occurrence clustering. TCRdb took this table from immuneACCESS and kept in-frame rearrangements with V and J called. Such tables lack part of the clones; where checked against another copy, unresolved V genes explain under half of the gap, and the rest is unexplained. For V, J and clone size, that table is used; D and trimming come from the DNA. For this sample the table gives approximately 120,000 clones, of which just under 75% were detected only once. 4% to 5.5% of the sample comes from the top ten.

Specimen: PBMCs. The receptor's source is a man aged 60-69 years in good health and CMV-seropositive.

The CDR3 has the sequence CASSPRGGIFEGETQYF. The DNA sequence reads TGTGCCAGCAGCCCTCGGGGTGGGATCTTTGAGGGAGAGACCCAGTACTTC. The V gene is TRBV9 and the J gene is TRBJ2-5; D gene: possibly TRBD2, on 5 matching bases. Measured from the cysteine to the phenylalanine, the CDR3 is 17 residues long. Here the CDR3 DNA is all that survives: 51 bases in frame from base 1. V loses 4 bases, J loses 4 bases, and the germline ends lie 23 bases apart. CDR1 and CDR2, looked up from the germline V gene, are SGDLS and YYNGEE.